Listed here are 28 T cell receptor beta chains from one sample, sequenced in a study of blood T cell repertoires in COVID-19. Measured with immunoSEQ multiplex PCR; TCRdb has only the in-frame clones, and not every one. In the table there are 100,000 to 150,000 clones, approximately 85% of which are singletons. The sample taken for sequencing was peripheral blood. These receptors all stem from an elderly man with active or convalescent COVID-19.

The chain couples TRBV27 to TRBJ2-4; 10 bases match TRBD2. V trimming: 5 bases; J trimming: 7 bases; junction bases outside the gene matches: 8. The CDR3 contains 15 residues. The V gene's germline CDR1 is MNHEY and CDR2 SMNVEV (reference sequence). This chain's CDR3 is CASSPLQRGGNIQYF. In nucleotides, the CDR3 is TGTGCCAGCAGTCCCCTCCAGCGGGGGGGTAACATTCAGTACTTC.

The gene calls are TRBV6-6 and TRBJ2-3; 7 nucleotides match TRBD2. The germline gives CDR1 MNHNY, CDR2 SVGAGI (reference sequence). The CDR3 sequence is 16 residues long. Losses at the gene ends were 1 base for V and 1 base for J; bases not matched to a gene: 5. For the CDR3, the DNA is TGTGCCAGCAGTTACTTCGTTCGGGGGGGCACAGATACGCAGTATTTT. It is translated as CASSYFVRGGTDTQYF.

This sequence joins TRBV4-2 and TRBJ2-7, with D maybe TRBD2 (6 bases). Germline CDR1 and CDR2: LGHNA and YNFKEQ. The CDR3 is 15 amino acids. V was cut by 4 bases and J by 0 bases, with 13 bases left in between. The CDR3 spells CASSRILANSYEQYF. Here the CDR3 DNA reads TGTGCCAGCAGCCGCATTCTAGCGAACTCCTACGAGCAGTACTTC.

This clone was seen a handful of times. V is TRBV3-1 (or the pseudogene TRBV3-2) and J is TRBJ1-4; 8 nucleotides line up with TRBD1. Germline values: CDR1 LGHDT, CDR2 YNNKEL (reference sequence). Unmatched junction bases numbered 12, after V lost 0 bases and J lost 0 bases. This CDR3 spans 20 amino acids. The CDR3 spells CASSQESFGTGTTTNEKLFF. The CDR3 DNA is TGTGCCAGCAGCCAAGAATCCTTCGGGACAGGTACTACAACTAATGAAAAACTGTTTTTT.

The rearrangement links TRBV13 to TRBJ2-6; D is unresolved. The CDR3 has 16 amino acids. The germline gives CDR1 PRHDT, CDR2 FYEKMQ (reference sequence). With 3 bases removed from V and 0 bases from J, the gap between germline ends came to 9 bases. The DNA of the CDR3 is TGTGCCAGCAGCTTCTCCCTCTTCTCTGGGGCCAACGTCCTGACTTTC. Amino acid sequence: CASSFSLFSGANVLTF.

The CDR3 loop reads CASRPGLASNTGELFF. The DNA for the CDR3 is TGCGCCAGCAGGCCAGGACTAGCCTCGAACACCGGGGAGCTGTTTTTT. V usage is TRBV5-1 and J usage is TRBJ2-2; 8 bases fit TRBD2. Germline CDR1 reads SGHRS; CDR2 reads YFSETQ. V gave up 5 bases and J gave up 0 bases; unmatched junction bases: 6. The CDR3 has 16 residues.

The chain uses TRBV3-1 (or the pseudogene TRBV3-2) and TRBJ1-3; D not certain. The CDR3 contains 15 residues. Looked up from germline, CDR1 is LGHDT and CDR2 is YNNKEL (reference sequence). Trimming removed 1 base at V and 4 bases at J, with 11 bases between. CDR3 sequence: CASSQVRGRGNTIYF. The CDR3, as DNA: TGTGCCAGCAGCCAAGTTAGAGGGCGCGGAAACACCATATATTTT.

As DNA, the CDR3 is TGTGCCACCAGTGACGGGGGGGCTCCGGACACCGGGGAGCTGTTTTTT. Translated: CATSDGGAPDTGELFF. V usage is TRBV24-1 and J usage is TRBJ2-2; 8 nucleotides line up with TRBD2. CDR1 is KGHDR and CDR2 is SFDVKD in the germline V gene. The J segment lost 3 bases and the V segment lost 4 bases, leaving 6 bases of the junction unmatched. CDR3 size: 16 residues.

The chain uses TRBV7-9 and TRBJ2-5; D is unresolved. V was pared by 5 bases and J by 5 bases, with 15 bases between. The CDR3 has 14 amino acids. From germline, CDR1 is SEHNR and CDR2 FQNEAQ (reference sequence). Here the CDR3 reads CASSNSVLMETQYF. For the CDR3, the DNA is TGTGCCAGCAGCAACAGTGTCCTCATGGAGACCCAGTACTTC.

The rearrangement joins TRBV5-1 to TRBJ2-7; 8 nucleotides match TRBD2. V shed 1 base and J 5 bases; nucleotides not matched to a gene: 11. Germline values: CDR1 SGHRS, CDR2 YFSETQ. CDR3 length: 16 amino acids. Here the CDR3 reads CASSLQAGVPSDEQYF. As DNA, the CDR3 is TGCGCCAGCAGCTTGCAAGCGGGAGTGCCGTCGGACGAGCAGTACTTC.

The V gene is TRBV6-4, the J gene TRBJ2-1, with 11 bases matching TRBD2. The CDR3 extends over 17 amino acids. Unmatched junction bases numbered 8, after V lost 4 bases and J lost 3 bases. Per the germline V gene, CDR1 is MRHNA and CDR2 is SNTAGT. The CDR3 region is CASSAQPTSGIYNEQFF. DNA for the CDR3: TGTGCCAGCAGTGCCCAACCGACTAGCGGGATCTACAATGAGCAGTTCTTC.

The CDR3 DNA sequence: TGTGCCAGCAGCCCGCATTGGACAGGGGACAAAAACATTCAGTACTTC. Its protein is CASSPHWTGDKNIQYF. The chain combines TRBV11-2 with TRBJ2-4; 9 nucleotides agree with TRBD1. With V trimmed by 5 bases and J by 3 bases, 8 bases remained unmatched. The CDR3 is 16 amino acids. Germline V lookup: CDR1 SGHAT, CDR2 FQNNGV.

V and J are TRBV5-5 and TRBJ1-6; 7 bases align to TRBD1. The germline V gene encodes CDR1 SGHKS and CDR2 YYEKEE (reference sequence). Trimming removed 5 bases from V and 0 bases from J; junction bases left unmatched: 5. There are 16 residues in the CDR3. The CDR3 sequence: CASSPGQSSYNSPLHF. The CDR3 bases are TGTGCCAGCAGTCCGGGACAGAGCTCCTATAATTCACCCCTCCACTTT.

The chain recombines TRBV15 with TRBJ2-5; the D gene is possibly TRBD2 (6 bases). V was trimmed by 0 bases and J by 5 bases, leaving 10 bases between them. Germline V gives CDR1 LNHNV, CDR2 YYDKDF (reference sequence). This CDR3 spans 14 amino acids. In DNA, the CDR3 is TGTGCCACCAGCAGAGATGCAGGGAGGGAGACCCAGTACTTC. Residues: CATSRDAGRETQYF.

The rearrangement uses TRBV18 and TRBJ1-6, with D possibly being TRBD1 (5 bases). The germline V gene has CDR1 KGHSH and CDR2 LQKENI. Between the trimmed V and J ends, which lost 4 bases and 7 bases, there was a span of 8 bases. The CDR3 has 13 amino acids. CDR3 protein: CASSLDMNSPLHF. The CDR3 DNA is TGTGCCAGCTCACTGGACATGAATTCACCCCTCCACTTT. Using reference TRBV18 and TRBJ1-6 for the parts outside the CDR3, the full variable domain is NAGVMQNPRHLVRRRGQEARLRCSPMKGHSHVYWYRQLPEEGLKFMVYLQKENIIDESGMPKERFSAEFPKEGPSILRIQQVVRGDSAAYFCASSLDMNSPLHFGNGTRLTVT.

The chain links TRBV6-6 to TRBJ2-7; TRBD2 matches at 13 bases. V was clipped by 5 bases and J by 2 bases; unmatched bases: 9. This CDR3 contains 17 residues. Per the germline V gene, CDR1 is MNHNY and CDR2 is SVGAGI (reference sequence). CDR3 in DNA: TGTGCCAGCAGTCGGGGGACTAGCGGGACAGGGCCCTACGAGCAGTACTTC. Protein: CASSRGTSGTGPYEQYF.

As for this clone: In the same sample, other DNA sequences code for this CDR3. This chain connects TRBV18 to TRBJ1-1; D is unresolved. CDR1 is KGHSH, CDR2 LQKENI, per germline. Trimming left V 6 bases short and J 3 bases short, with 11 bases between. The CDR3 loop spans 13 amino acids. CDR3 in amino acids: CASSPNTDTEAFF. For the CDR3, the DNA is TGTGCCAGCTCGCCCAACACCGACACTGAAGCTTTCTTT.

The V and J genes are TRBV6-1 and TRBJ1-2; perhaps TRBD1 as D (5 bases). V lost 1 base to trimming and J lost 2 bases, with 14 bases between them. The CDR3 consists of 16 residues. Germline assignment: CDR1 MNHNS and CDR2 SASEGT. CDR3 amino acids: CASSEGLGGLNYGYTF. DNA for the CDR3: TGTGCCAGCAGTGAAGGGCTCGGGGGATTGAACTATGGCTACACCTTC.

V gene TRBV5-4 combines with J gene TRBJ2-4, with TRBD2 identical over 15 bases. The CDR3 runs 16 residues. J gave up 6 bases and V 2 bases, and 3 bases lay outside the gene matches. Germline values: CDR1 SGHNT, CDR2 YYREEE (reference sequence). This CDR3 reads CASSFGLAGGPNIQYF. The CDR3 region has the DNA TGTGCCAGCAGCTTCGGACTAGCGGGGGGGCCAAACATTCAGTACTTC.

This clone was recorded at least ten times. V gene TRBV4-1 combines with J gene TRBJ2-3; 8 bases are a match to TRBD1. The CDR3 has 17 amino acids. V was pared by 4 bases and J by 4 bases, with 13 bases of the junction left unmatched. Germline values: CDR1 MGHRA, CDR2 YSYEKL. CDR3 nucleotides: TGCGCCAGCAGCCCAAGAAGTCCGACAGGGGCCCCAGATACGCAGTATTTT. Amino acids: CASSPRSPTGAPDTQYF.

This chain links TRBV5-1 with TRBJ1-6; 7 bases match TRBD1. Trimming removed 0 bases from V and 7 bases from J; junction bases left unmatched: 4. The germline V gene encodes CDR1 SGHRS and CDR2 YFSETQ. CDR3 length equals 15 residues. The CDR3 region is CASSLGQGGNSPLHF. In DNA, the CDR3 is TGCGCCAGCAGCTTGGGACAGGGAGGCAATTCACCCCTCCACTTT.

The chain's CDR3 is CAISDKTSNTDTQYF. In DNA, the CDR3 is TGTGCCATCAGTGATAAGACAAGTAACACAGATACGCAGTATTTT. The V gene is TRBV10-3, the J gene TRBJ2-3; the D is unclear. There are 15 residues in the CDR3. CDR1 and CDR2 from the germline V gene are ENHRY and SYGVKD. V gave up 3 bases and J gave up 2 bases, with 12 bases separating them.

The chain uses TRBV19 and TRBJ1-5; maybe TRBD1 (5 bases). This CDR3 has 14 residues. The V gene lost 6 bases and the J gene lost 3 bases, with 12 bases spanning the gap. CDR1 is LNHDA and CDR2 is SQIVND in the germline V gene (reference sequence). DNA of the CDR3: TGTGCCAGTAGACACACAGGAGACAATCAGCCCCAGCATTTT. Protein: CASRHTGDNQPQHF.

This chain joins TRBV19 and TRBJ1-2; 8 nucleotides match TRBD1. The CDR3 is made up of 15 amino acids. Germline assignment: CDR1 LNHDA and CDR2 SQIVND (reference sequence). J was trimmed by 4 bases and V by 3 bases; bases with no gene match: 7. The CDR3 loop is CASSIAGGNGYGYTF. The CDR3 bases are TGTGCCAGTAGTATCGCAGGGGGCAATGGCTATGGCTACACCTTC.

J is TRBJ2-7 and V is TRBV6-1, with no clear D. Germline CDR1 and CDR2: MNHNS and SASEGT. The V gene lost 2 bases and the J gene lost 5 bases, with 28 bases spanning the gap. CDR3 length: 19 residues. The CDR3 coding sequence is TGTGCCAGCAGTGAATATGGGTTCCAGAGGTTCTCACCCCGGGACGAGCAGTACTTC. Protein sequence: CASSEYGFQRFSPRDEQYF.

V and J are TRBV4-2 and TRBJ2-6; D unresolved. The V end was cut by 1 base, the J end by 0 bases, with 7 bases between. CDR1 is LGHNA, CDR2 YNFKEQ, per germline. The CDR3 runs 16 residues. CDR3: CASSQGSSSGANVLTF. In nucleotides, the CDR3 is TGTGCCAGCAGCCAAGGGAGCAGCTCTGGGGCCAACGTCCTGACTTTC.

The genes are TRBV6-1 and TRBJ1-3; tentatively, D is TRBD1 (5 bases). Germline values: CDR1 MNHNS, CDR2 SASEGT. V was shortened by 4 bases and J by 0 bases, with 16 bases between the two germline ends. This CDR3 spans 17 amino acids. CDR3 DNA sequence: TGTGCCAGCAGTGTTCAGGGAAGATTCCCCTCTGGAAACACCATATATTTT. Translating gives CASSVQGRFPSGNTIYF.

V usage is TRBV5-4 and J usage is TRBJ2-6; 7 bases agree with TRBD1. Germline CDR1 and CDR2: SGHNT and YYREEE (reference sequence). CDR3 length: 17 residues. V gave up 4 bases and J gave up 0 bases; unmatched junction bases: 7. CDR3 DNA sequence: TGTGCCAGCAGCCGAGGGTACAGGGGCTCTGGGGCCAACGTCCTGACTTTC. It is translated as CASSRGYRGSGANVLTF.